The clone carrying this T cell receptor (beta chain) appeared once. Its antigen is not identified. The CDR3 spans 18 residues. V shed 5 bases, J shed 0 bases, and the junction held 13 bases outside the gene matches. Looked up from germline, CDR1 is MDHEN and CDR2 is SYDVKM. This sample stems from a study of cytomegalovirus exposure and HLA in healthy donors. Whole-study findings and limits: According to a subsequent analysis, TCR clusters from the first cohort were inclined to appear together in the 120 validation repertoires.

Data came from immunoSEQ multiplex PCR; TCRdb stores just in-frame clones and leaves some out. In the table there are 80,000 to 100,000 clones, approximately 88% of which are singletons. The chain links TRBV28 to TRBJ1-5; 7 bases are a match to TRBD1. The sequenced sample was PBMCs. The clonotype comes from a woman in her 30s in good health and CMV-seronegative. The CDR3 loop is CASSPRTGAGYSNQPQHF. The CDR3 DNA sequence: TGTGCCAGCAGTCCCCGAACAGGGGCGGGGTATAGCAATCAGCCCCAGCATTTT.